This T cell receptor (beta chain) was captured by sequencing in a study of blood T cells in healthy people across ages. The authors ran a second PCR of 7 to 11 cycles using a sample-barcoded 5' primer and a J-beta primer mix. A template-switch adaptor with 12 random nucleotides tagged each cDNA molecule. One entry per CDR3 protein results from TCRdb running MiXCR on the 5' RACE reads. This table holds 1,500,000 or so distinct CDR3 sequences, 35% to 45% found once. The CDR3 runs to 18 residues. V shed 0 bases, J shed 5 bases, and the junction held 12 bases outside the gene matches. The V gene's germline CDR1 is MNHEY and CDR2 SVGAGI.

The specimen was blood. This clonotype was sampled from a young woman in good health. The V and J genes are TRBV6-5 and TRBJ2-5; TRBD2 matches 10 bases. CDR3 DNA sequence: TGTGCCAGCAGTTACTCCTATAGCGGGGGGTATCTTCGGGAGACCCAGTACTTC. It is translated as CASSYSYSGGYLRETQYF.